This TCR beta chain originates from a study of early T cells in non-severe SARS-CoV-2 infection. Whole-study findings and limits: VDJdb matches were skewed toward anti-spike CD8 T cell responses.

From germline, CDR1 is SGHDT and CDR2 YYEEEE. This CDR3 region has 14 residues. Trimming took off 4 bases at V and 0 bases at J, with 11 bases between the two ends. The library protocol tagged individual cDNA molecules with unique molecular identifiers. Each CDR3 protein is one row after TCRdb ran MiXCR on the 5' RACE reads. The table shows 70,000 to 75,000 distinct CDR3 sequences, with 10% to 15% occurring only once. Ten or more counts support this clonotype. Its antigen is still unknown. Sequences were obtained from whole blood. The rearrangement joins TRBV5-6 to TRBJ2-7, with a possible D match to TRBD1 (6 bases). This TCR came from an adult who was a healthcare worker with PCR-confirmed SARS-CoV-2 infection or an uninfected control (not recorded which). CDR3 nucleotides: TGTGCCAGCAGCGCCCGGGACACCTCCTACGAGCAGTACTTC. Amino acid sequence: CASSARDTSYEQYF.